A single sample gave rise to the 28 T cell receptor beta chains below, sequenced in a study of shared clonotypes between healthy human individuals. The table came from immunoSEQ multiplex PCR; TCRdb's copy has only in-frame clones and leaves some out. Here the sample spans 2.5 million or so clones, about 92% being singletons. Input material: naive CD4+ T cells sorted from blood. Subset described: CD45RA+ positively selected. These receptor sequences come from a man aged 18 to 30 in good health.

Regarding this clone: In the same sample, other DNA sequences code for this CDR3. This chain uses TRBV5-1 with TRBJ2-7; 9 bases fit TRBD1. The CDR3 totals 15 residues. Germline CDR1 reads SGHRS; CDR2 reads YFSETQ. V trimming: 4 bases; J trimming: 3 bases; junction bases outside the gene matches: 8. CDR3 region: CASSLGTGWSYEQYF. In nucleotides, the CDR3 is TGCGCCAGCAGCCTCGGGACAGGGTGGAGCTACGAGCAGTACTTC.

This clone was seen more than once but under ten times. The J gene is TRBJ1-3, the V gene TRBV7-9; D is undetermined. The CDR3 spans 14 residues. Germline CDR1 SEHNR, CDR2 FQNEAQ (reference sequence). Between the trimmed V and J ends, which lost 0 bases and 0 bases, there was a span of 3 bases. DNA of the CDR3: TGTGCCAGCAGCTTAGCGGCCTCTGGAAACACCATATATTTT. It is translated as CASSLAASGNTIYF.

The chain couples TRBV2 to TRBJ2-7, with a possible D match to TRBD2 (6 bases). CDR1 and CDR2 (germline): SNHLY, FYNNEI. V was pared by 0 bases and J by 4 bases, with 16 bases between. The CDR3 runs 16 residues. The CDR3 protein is CASSEATSAGRYEQYF. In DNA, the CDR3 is TGTGCCAGCAGTGAAGCGACTTCTGCGGGAAGGTACGAGCAGTACTTC.

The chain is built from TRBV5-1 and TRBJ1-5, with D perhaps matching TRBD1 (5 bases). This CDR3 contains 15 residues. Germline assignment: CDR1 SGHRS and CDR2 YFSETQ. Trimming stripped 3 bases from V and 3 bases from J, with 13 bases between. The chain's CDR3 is CASSSEGTDNQPQHF. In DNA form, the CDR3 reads TGCGCCAGCAGCTCTGAGGGGACTGACAATCAGCCCCAGCATTTT.

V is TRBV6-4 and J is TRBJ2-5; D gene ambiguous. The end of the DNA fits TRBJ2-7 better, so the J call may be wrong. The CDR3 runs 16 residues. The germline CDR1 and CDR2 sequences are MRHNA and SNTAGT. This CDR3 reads CASSVNHGFGSYEQYF. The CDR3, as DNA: TGTGCCAGCAGTGTCAACCACGGGTTTGGCTCCTACGAGCAGTACTTC.

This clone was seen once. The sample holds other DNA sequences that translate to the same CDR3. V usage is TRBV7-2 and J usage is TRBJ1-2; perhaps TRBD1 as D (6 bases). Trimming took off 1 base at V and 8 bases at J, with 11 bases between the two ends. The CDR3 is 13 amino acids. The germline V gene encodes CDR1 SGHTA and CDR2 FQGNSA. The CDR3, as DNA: TGTGCCAGCAGCTTAGGGCCGGGGGGCGGCTACACCTTC. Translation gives CASSLGPGGGYTF.

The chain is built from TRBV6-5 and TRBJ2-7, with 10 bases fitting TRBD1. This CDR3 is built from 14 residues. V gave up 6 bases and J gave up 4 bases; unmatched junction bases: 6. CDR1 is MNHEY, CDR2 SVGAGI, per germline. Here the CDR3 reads CASRTGQGLYEQYF. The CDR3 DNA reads TGTGCCAGCAGAACGGGACAGGGGCTATACGAGCAGTACTTC.

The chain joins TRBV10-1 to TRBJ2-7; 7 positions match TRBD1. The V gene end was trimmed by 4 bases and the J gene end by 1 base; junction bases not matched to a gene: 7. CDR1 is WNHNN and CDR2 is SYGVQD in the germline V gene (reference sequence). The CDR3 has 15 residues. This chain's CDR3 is CASSAVGTESYEQYF. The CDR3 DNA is TGCGCCAGCAGTGCCGTGGGGACAGAGTCCTACGAGCAGTACTTC.

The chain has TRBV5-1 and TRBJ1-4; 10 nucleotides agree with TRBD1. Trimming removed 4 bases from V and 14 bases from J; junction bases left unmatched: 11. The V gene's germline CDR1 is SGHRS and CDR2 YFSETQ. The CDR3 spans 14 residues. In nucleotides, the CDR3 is TGCGCCAGCAGCGCCGGGACAGGGGCGTTAGGTCTGTTTTTT. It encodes CASSAGTGALGLFF.

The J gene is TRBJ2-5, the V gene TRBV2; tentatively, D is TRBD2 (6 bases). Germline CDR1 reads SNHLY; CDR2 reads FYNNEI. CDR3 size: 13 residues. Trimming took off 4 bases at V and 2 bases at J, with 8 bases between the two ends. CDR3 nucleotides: TGTGCCAGCAGTGCTAGCGAGCAAGAGACCCAGTACTTC. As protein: CASSASEQETQYF.

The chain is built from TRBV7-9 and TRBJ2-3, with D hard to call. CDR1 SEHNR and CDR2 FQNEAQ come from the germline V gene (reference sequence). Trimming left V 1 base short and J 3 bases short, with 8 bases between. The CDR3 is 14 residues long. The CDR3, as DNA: TGTGCCAGCAGCTTAGTCTCCTGGACAGATACGCAGTATTTT. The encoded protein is CASSLVSWTDTQYF.

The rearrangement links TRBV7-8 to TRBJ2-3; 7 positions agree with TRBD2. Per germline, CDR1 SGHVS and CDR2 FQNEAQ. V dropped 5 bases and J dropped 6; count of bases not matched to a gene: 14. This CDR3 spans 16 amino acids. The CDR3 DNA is TGTGCCAGCAGCAGAAGGAGGGAGGGCCTCGGGGATACGCAGTATTTT. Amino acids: CASSRRREGLGDTQYF. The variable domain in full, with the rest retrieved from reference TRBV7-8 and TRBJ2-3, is GAGVSQSPRYKVAKRGQDVALRCDPISGHVSLFWYQQALGQGPEFLTYFQNEAQLDKSGLPSDRFFAERPEGSVSTLKIQRTQQEDSAVYLCASSRRREGLGDTQYFGPGTRLTVL.

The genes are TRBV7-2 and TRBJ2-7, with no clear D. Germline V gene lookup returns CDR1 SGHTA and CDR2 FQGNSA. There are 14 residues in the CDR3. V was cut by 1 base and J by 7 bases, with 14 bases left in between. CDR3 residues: CASSLDVASREQYF. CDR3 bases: TGTGCCAGCAGCTTAGACGTAGCTAGTCGGGAGCAGTACTTC. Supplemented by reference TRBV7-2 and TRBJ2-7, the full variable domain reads GAGVSQSPSNKVTEKGKDVELRCDPISGHTALYWYRQSLGQGLEFLIYFQGNSAPDKSGLPSDRFSAERTGGSVSTLTIQRTQQEDSAVYLCASSLDVASREQYFGPGTRLTVT.

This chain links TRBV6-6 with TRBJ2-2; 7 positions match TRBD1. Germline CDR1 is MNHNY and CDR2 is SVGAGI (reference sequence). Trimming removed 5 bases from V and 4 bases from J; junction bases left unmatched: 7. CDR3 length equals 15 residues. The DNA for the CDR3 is TGTGCCAGCAGTCAAACAGGGGAAAGCACCGGGGAGCTGTTTTTT. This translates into CASSQTGESTGELFF.

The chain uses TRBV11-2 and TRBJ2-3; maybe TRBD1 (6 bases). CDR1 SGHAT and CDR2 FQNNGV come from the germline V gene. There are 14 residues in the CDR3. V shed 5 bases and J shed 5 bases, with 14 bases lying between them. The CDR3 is CASSVVGALDTQYF. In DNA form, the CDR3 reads TGTGCCAGCAGCGTGGTGGGGGCCCTAGATACGCAGTATTTT.

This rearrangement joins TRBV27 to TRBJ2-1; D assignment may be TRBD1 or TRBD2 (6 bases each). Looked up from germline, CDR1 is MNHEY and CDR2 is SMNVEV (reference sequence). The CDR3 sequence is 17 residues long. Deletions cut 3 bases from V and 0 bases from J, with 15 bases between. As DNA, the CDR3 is TGTGCCAGCAGTTTTGGTAGGGGGGCCAGCTCCTACAATGAGCAGTTCTTC. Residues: CASSFGRGASSYNEQFF.

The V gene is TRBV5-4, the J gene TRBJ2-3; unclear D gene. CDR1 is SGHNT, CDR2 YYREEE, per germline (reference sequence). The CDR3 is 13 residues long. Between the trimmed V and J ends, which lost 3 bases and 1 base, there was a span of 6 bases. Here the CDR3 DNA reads TGTGCCAGCAGCTCCCTTGGCACAGATACGCAGTATTTT. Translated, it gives CASSSLGTDTQYF.

The CDR3 coding sequence is TGTGCCAGTAGGCTCCTTCTCTCAGATACGCAGTATTTT. Its protein product is CASRLLLSDTQYF. This chain uses TRBV19 with TRBJ2-3, with D uncertain. Germline V gene data show CDR1 as LNHDA and CDR2 as SQIVND (reference sequence). The V end was cut by 6 bases, the J end by 4 bases, with 11 bases between. CDR3 length: 13 residues.

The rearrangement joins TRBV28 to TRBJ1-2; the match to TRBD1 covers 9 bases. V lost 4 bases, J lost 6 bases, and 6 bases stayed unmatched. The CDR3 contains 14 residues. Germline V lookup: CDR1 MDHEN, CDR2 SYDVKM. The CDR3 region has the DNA TGTGCCAGCAGTTCTCCGGGACAGGGACATGGCTACACCTTC. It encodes CASSSPGQGHGYTF.

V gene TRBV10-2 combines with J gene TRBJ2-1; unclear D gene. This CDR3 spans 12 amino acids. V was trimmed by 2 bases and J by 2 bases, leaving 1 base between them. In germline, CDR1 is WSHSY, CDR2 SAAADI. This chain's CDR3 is CASSEAYNEQFF. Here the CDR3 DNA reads TGCGCCAGCAGTGAGGCCTACAATGAGCAGTTCTTC.

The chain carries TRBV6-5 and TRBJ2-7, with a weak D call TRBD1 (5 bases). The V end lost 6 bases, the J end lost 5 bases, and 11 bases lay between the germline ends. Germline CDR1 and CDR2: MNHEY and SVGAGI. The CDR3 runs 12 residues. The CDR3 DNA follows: TGTGCCAGCAGCCGTGGACACCACGAGCAGTACTTC. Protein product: CASSRGHHEQYF.

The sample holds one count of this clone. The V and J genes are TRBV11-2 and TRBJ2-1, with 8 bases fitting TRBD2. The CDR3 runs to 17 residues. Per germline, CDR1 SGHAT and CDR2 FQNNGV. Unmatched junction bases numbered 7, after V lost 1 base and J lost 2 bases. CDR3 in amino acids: CASSLGKLAATYNEQFF. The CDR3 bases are TGTGCCAGCAGCTTAGGGAAACTAGCGGCTACCTACAATGAGCAGTTCTTC.

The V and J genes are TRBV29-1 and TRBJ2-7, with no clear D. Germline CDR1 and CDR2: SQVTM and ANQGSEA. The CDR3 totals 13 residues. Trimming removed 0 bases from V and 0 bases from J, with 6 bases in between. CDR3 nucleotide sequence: TGCAGCGTTGAAGACTGGAGCTCCTACGAGCAGTACTTC. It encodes CSVEDWSSYEQYF.

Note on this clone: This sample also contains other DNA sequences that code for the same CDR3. This CDR3 reads CASSLSGAYNEQFF. The CDR3 nucleotides read TGTGCCAGCAGCCTTAGCGGGGCGTACAATGAGCAGTTCTTC. The chain uses TRBV7-9 and TRBJ2-1; 8 nucleotides align to TRBD2. Per the germline V gene, CDR1 is SEHNR and CDR2 is FQNEAQ (reference sequence). CDR3 length: 14 residues. V shed 5 bases, J shed 4 bases, and the junction held 4 bases outside the gene matches.

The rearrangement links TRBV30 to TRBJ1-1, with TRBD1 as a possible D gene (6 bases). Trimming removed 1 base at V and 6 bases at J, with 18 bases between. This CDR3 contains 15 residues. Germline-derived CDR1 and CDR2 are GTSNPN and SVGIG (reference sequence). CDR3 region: CAWSESGGPFAEAFF. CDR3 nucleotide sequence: TGTGCCTGGAGTGAGTCTGGGGGCCCGTTCGCTGAAGCTTTCTTT.

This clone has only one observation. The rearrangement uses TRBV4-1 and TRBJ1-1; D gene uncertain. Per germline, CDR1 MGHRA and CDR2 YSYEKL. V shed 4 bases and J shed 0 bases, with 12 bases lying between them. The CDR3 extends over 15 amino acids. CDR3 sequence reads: CASSLGGTVNTEAFF. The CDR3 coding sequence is TGCGCCAGCAGCCTCGGAGGCACCGTGAACACTGAAGCTTTCTTT.

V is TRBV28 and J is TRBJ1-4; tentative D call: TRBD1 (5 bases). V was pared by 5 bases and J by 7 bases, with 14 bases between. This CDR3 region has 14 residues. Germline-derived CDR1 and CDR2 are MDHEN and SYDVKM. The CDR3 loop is CASSIPGLGEKLFF. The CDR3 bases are TGTGCCAGCAGTATTCCGGGACTAGGTGAAAAACTGTTTTTT.

The CDR3 region is CASRLGQLYGYTF. The CDR3 nucleotides read TGTGCCAGCAGACTCGGACAGTTATATGGCTACACCTTC. This chain uses TRBV6-5 with TRBJ1-2; TRBD1 might be the D (6 bases). Trimming removed 6 bases from V and 5 bases from J, with 13 bases in between. The CDR3 has 13 residues. CDR1 and CDR2 (germline): MNHEY, SVGAGI.